The 19 T cell receptor beta chains presented below share a single source sample, sequenced in a study of T cell responses to AZD1222 COVID-19 vaccine. The assay was immunoSEQ multiplex PCR, and TCRdb's table has in-frame clones only and misses some. The sample records around 120,000 clones, 85% to 90% being singletons. Sequenced material: peripheral blood, taken on day 0 of AZD1222 vaccination. The receptors derive from an adult in good health.

The chain joins TRBV12-5 to TRBJ2-7; D gene ambiguous. This CDR3 has 12 residues. Looked up from germline, CDR1 is LGHNT and CDR2 is FRNRAP. V was shortened by 6 bases and J by 2 bases, with 8 bases between the two germline ends. The CDR3 here is CASGNGPYEQYF. The CDR3 nucleotides are TGTGCTAGTGGAAACGGGCCCTACGAGCAGTACTTC.

CDR3: CASSRGSQETQYF. CDR3 DNA: TGTGCCAGCAGCCGCGGCAGCCAAGAGACCCAGTACTTC. This chain uses TRBV3-1 (or the pseudogene TRBV3-2) with TRBJ2-5; D unclear. CDR3 length: 13 amino acids. Germline V gene data show CDR1 as LGHDT and CDR2 as YNNKEL (reference sequence). The ends were cut back, 4 bases at V and 1 base at J, with 7 bases in the middle.

The chain combines TRBV29-1 with TRBJ1-2, with D tentatively TRBD1 (5 bases). Germline V gene sequence: CDR1 SQVTM, CDR2 ANQGSEA. This CDR3 comprises 12 residues. With 5 bases removed from V and 7 bases from J, the gap between germline ends came to 14 bases. The CDR3 DNA follows: TGCAGCGTTTACCCGGCAGGGTCTGGCTACACCTTC. Encoded protein: CSVYPAGSGYTF.

The chain links TRBV5-5 to TRBJ2-7; 7 bases map to TRBD1. V trimming: 5 bases; J trimming: 5 bases; junction bases outside the gene matches: 4. Germline loops: CDR1 SGHKS, CDR2 YYEKEE (reference sequence). The CDR3 is 12 amino acids. The CDR3 DNA is TGTGCCAGCAGTAGGCAGGGGGACGAGCAGTACTTC. It is translated as CASSRQGDEQYF.

V is TRBV5-8 and J is TRBJ2-1; D possibly uses TRBD1 or TRBD2 (5 bases each). This CDR3 is built from 11 residues. V was pared by 0 bases and J by 15 bases, with 10 bases between. The germline CDR1 and CDR2 sequences are SGHTS and YDEGEE. The CDR3 loop is CASSLGRDGFF. The CDR3 bases are TGTGCCAGCAGCTTGGGCCGGGACGGGTTCTTC.

V is TRBV7-9 and J is TRBJ2-7, with 7 bases identical to TRBD1. V lost 0 bases, J lost 6 bases, and 8 bases stayed unmatched. CDR3 length equals 15 residues. CDR1 is SEHNR and CDR2 is FQNEAQ in the germline V gene (reference sequence). This CDR3 reads CASSLATPTGAEQYF. The CDR3 DNA reads as TGTGCCAGCAGCTTAGCCACTCCTACAGGGGCCGAGCAGTACTTC.

V and J are TRBV7-6 and TRBJ2-1; 8 nucleotides line up with TRBD2. This CDR3 spans 15 amino acids. The trim removed 4 bases at V and 4 bases at J, leaving 6 bases unmatched. The germline CDR1 and CDR2 sequences are SGHVS and FNYEAQ. This CDR3 is CASSSAGGFYNEQFF. For the CDR3, the DNA is TGTGCCAGCAGCTCTGCGGGGGGCTTTTACAATGAGCAGTTCTTC. The full variable domain, in which reference TRBV7-6 and TRBJ2-1 provide the parts outside the CDR3, is GAGVSQSPRYKVTKRGQDVALRCDPISGHVSLYWYRQALGQGPEFLTYFNYEAQQDKSGLPNDRFSAERPEGSISTLTIQRTEQRDSAMYRCASSSAGGFYNEQFFGPGTRLTVL.

The V call is TRBV6-5, the J call TRBJ2-7; 8 nucleotides line up with TRBD2. The germline V gene encodes CDR1 MNHEY and CDR2 SVGAGI. Germline trimming cut 1 base from V and 5 bases from J; bases unmatched to any gene: 4. The CDR3 extends over 14 amino acids. The CDR3 region has the DNA TGTGCCAGCAGTTACTTGAGCGGGAGTCACGAGCAGTACTTC. Translated: CASSYLSGSHEQYF.

The chain carries TRBV5-4 and TRBJ2-7; 9 positions agree with TRBD1. The V and J ends lost 2 bases and 3 bases, in that order; junction bases with no gene match: 3. The germline CDR1 and CDR2 sequences are SGHNT and YYREEE (reference sequence). This CDR3 region has 14 residues. The CDR3 region is CASSFGTGFYEQYF. The CDR3 bases are TGTGCCAGCAGCTTTGGGACAGGGTTCTACGAGCAGTACTTC.

In nucleotides, the CDR3 is TGTGCCAGCAGCTTGTGGCAGAGGGACATTCAGTACTTC. Protein product: CASSLWQRDIQYF. The V call is TRBV5-6, the J call TRBJ2-4; TRBD2 might be the D (5 bases). Germline lookup yields CDR1 SGHDT and CDR2 YYEEEE. V was cut by 1 base and J by 8 bases, with 10 bases left in between. The CDR3 is 13 amino acids.

This clone showed up just a few times. The rearrangement joins TRBV27 to TRBJ2-7; 8 bases align to TRBD1. V lost 1 base, J lost 0 bases, and 5 bases stayed unmatched. In germline, CDR1 is MNHEY, CDR2 SMNVEV (reference sequence). The length of the CDR3 is 16 residues. CDR3 in amino acids: CASSLLTGVSSYEQYF. The CDR3 coding sequence is TGTGCCAGCAGTTTATTGACAGGGGTAAGCTCCTACGAGCAGTACTTC.

The CDR3 DNA reads TGTGCCAGCAGCCCGAAGGGCCAGGGAAGGGTAGACTATGGCTACACCTTC. It translates to CASSPKGQGRVDYGYTF. The gene calls are TRBV7-9 and TRBJ1-2; the D gene is possibly TRBD1 (5 bases). Trimming shortened V by 5 bases and J by 3 bases, and 22 bases separated the two germline ends. The CDR3 runs 17 residues. The germline V gene has CDR1 SEHNR and CDR2 FQNEAQ (reference sequence).

The chain combines TRBV10-3 with TRBJ2-7; D is possibly TRBD1 or TRBD2 (7 bases each). Trimming removed 3 bases from V and 0 bases from J, with 12 bases in between. Germline CDR1 ENHRY, CDR2 SYGVKD. CDR3 size: 15 residues. This chain's CDR3 is CAISDQGGASYEQYF. CDR3 nucleotide sequence: TGTGCCATCAGTGATCAGGGGGGGGCCTCCTACGAGCAGTACTTC.

Written as DNA, the CDR3 is TGCAGTGCTACGAACAGGGACGGCTACACCTTC. This translates into CSATNRDGYTF. The chain combines TRBV20-1 with TRBJ1-2; weak D call: TRBD1 (6 bases). This CDR3 spans 11 amino acids. The V and J ends lost 4 bases and 8 bases respectively, with 11 bases between them. CDR1 is DFQATT, CDR2 SNEGSKA, per germline (reference sequence).

The rearrangement uses TRBV6-1 and TRBJ2-7; D gene ambiguous. This CDR3 has 13 amino acids. Looked up from germline, CDR1 is MNHNS and CDR2 is SASEGT. V lost 3 bases and J 1 base, leaving 7 bases between the germline ends. The CDR3 nucleotides are TGTGCCAGCAGTGACCTCCCATCCTACGAGCAGTACTTC. This translates into CASSDLPSYEQYF.

This rearrangement joins TRBV30 to TRBJ2-7; possibly TRBD1 for D (6 bases). The V end lost 0 bases, the J end lost 5 bases, and 11 bases lay between the germline ends. This CDR3 contains 13 residues. Germline V gives CDR1 GTSNPN, CDR2 SVGIG (reference sequence). In DNA, the CDR3 is TGTGCCTGGAGTGTCAGGGGAGACGACGAGCAGTACTTC. It yields the protein CAWSVRGDDEQYF. The whole variable domain, remainder taken from reference TRBV30 and TRBJ2-7, is SQTIHQWPATLVQPVGSPLSLECTVEGTSNPNLYWYRQAAGRGLQLLFYSVGIGQISSEVPQNLSASRPQDRQFILSSKKLLLSDSGFYLCAWSVRGDDEQYFGPGTRLTVT.

This chain uses TRBV11-2 with TRBJ2-5; weak D call: TRBD2 (6 bases). V was pared by 5 bases and J by 2 bases, with 9 bases between. The CDR3 consists of 13 residues. Germline V lookup: CDR1 SGHAT, CDR2 FQNNGV. CDR3 region: CASSTGLQETQYF. DNA of the CDR3: TGTGCCAGCAGCACGGGACTGCAAGAGACCCAGTACTTC.

The chain carries TRBV3-1 (or the pseudogene TRBV3-2) and TRBJ2-5; D may be TRBD2 (6 bases). This CDR3 has 16 residues. V gave up 3 bases and J gave up 1 base, with 15 bases separating them. Germline assignment: CDR1 LGHDT and CDR2 YNNKEL (reference sequence). DNA of the CDR3: TGTGCCAGCAGCCATGGTAAGGCCGGGGGCCAAGAGACCCAGTACTTC. As protein: CASSHGKAGGQETQYF.

CDR3 nucleotides: TGTGCCAGCAAAAGGGACTCAGCCAAAAACATTCAGTACTTC. Its protein is CASKRDSAKNIQYF. The chain couples TRBV2 to TRBJ2-4; TRBD2 might be the D (6 bases). CDR3 length: 14 amino acids. V shed 7 bases and J shed 0 bases, with 10 bases lying between them. Germline V gene lookup returns CDR1 SNHLY and CDR2 FYNNEI.